The 5 T cell receptor beta chains reported below all come from one sample, sequenced in a study of blood T cell repertoires in COVID-19. Assay used: immunoSEQ multiplex PCR; TCRdb lists only in-frame clones, some missing. The repertoire holds about 80,000 clones, with approximately 80% as singletons. The sample comprised peripheral blood. The receptors were sampled from an elderly man with acute or convalescent COVID-19.

This clone has a single count. The CDR3 is CASSPGTSGGAVGEQFF. The CDR3 DNA reads as TGTGCCAGCAGCCCGGGGACTAGCGGGGGGGCTGTGGGTGAGCAGTTCTTC. This chain uses TRBV6-2 or TRBV6-3 with TRBJ2-1; 16 bases are shared with TRBD2. CDR3 size: 17 residues. Germline CDR1 reads MNHEY; CDR2 reads SVGEGT. The V segment lost 6 bases and the J segment 9 bases; nucleotides outside the gene matches: 11.

Only one count was recorded for this clone. This chain joins TRBV30 and TRBJ1-1, with D perhaps matching TRBD1 (5 bases). Trimming took off 4 bases at V and 1 base at J, with 13 bases between the two ends. Germline V gene sequence: CDR1 GTSNPN, CDR2 SVGIG (reference sequence). The CDR3 loop spans 14 amino acids. The CDR3 DNA reads as TGTGCCTGGATTTTCCTTCAGGGGAACACTGAAGCTTTCTTT. Translation gives CAWIFLQGNTEAFF. Together with reference TRBV30 and TRBJ1-1, the CDR3 gives the full variable domain: SQTIHQWPATLVQPVGSPLSLECTVEGTSNPNLYWYRQAAGRGLQLLFYSVGIGQISSEVPQNLSASRPQDRQFILSSKKLLLSDSGFYLCAWIFLQGNTEAFFGQGTRLTVV.

V usage is TRBV2 and J usage is TRBJ2-3, with D perhaps matching TRBD1 (5 bases). V was clipped by 7 bases and J by 1 base, with 9 bases between them. Germline CDR1 reads SNHLY; CDR2 reads FYNNEI. The CDR3 covers 13 residues. CDR3 sequence reads: CASTDRGTDTQYF. Written as DNA, the CDR3 is TGTGCCAGCACAGACAGAGGCACAGATACGCAGTATTTT.

The CDR3 here is CASSYGQGGNTIYF. The CDR3 DNA follows: TGCGCCAGCAGCTACGGACAGGGTGGAAACACCATATATTTT. The J gene is TRBJ1-3, the V gene TRBV5-1; 8 positions match TRBD1. V lost 3 bases and J lost 3; bases outside the gene matches: 2. The CDR3 extends over 14 amino acids. Germline V gene data show CDR1 as SGHRS and CDR2 as YFSETQ.

This sequence joins TRBV12-5 and TRBJ2-1; D is possibly TRBD1 (6 bases). Trimming shortened V by 1 base and J by 7 bases, and 17 bases separated the two germline ends. The length of the CDR3 is 16 residues. The germline gives CDR1 LGHNT, CDR2 FRNRAP. For the CDR3, the DNA is TGTGCTAGTGGTTTGGCCCGGGACAATAATGCGAATGAGCAGTTCTTC. This encodes CASGLARDNNANEQFF. Complete variable domain (other parts from reference TRBV12-5 and TRBJ2-1): DARVTQTPRHKVTEMGQEVTMRCQPILGHNTVFWYRQTMMQGLELLAYFRNRAPLDDSGMPKDRFSAEMPDATLATLKIQPSEPRDSAVYFCASGLARDNNANEQFFGPGTRLTVL.